One and the same sample provided the 5 T cell receptor beta chains below, sequenced in a study of beta chain features in type 1 diabetes. Study findings and constraints: Significant though moderate, a shortening of TCRB CDR3s appeared in all four CD4+ subsets of Type 1 diabetes patients.

Expressed TCRB transcripts were sequenced after all isolated RNA was converted to cDNA. TCRdb's table, derived via immunoSEQ multiplex PCR, lists solely in-frame clones and lacks some. The sample consists of 240,000 or so clones, just over 20% of them appearing once. These TCRs' antigens remain unknown. Specimen: naive CD4+ T cells from blood. All receptors derive from a woman between 40 and 50 years old with type 1 diabetes.

This clone was observed a handful of times. The CDR3 nucleotides are TGCAGCGCCTCACAGGGGGGGGGCAGTGAGCAGTTCTTC. This gives the protein CSASQGGGSEQFF. V gene TRBV29-1 combines with J gene TRBJ2-1, with D perhaps matching TRBD1 (8 bases). In germline, CDR1 is SQVTM, CDR2 ANQGSEA. CDR3 length equals 13 residues. The ends were cut back, 7 bases at V and 9 bases at J, with 19 bases in the middle.

The chain carries TRBV6-6 and TRBJ1-1; 8 nucleotides agree with TRBD1. The germline gives CDR1 MNHNY, CDR2 SVGAGI (reference sequence). V gave up 6 bases and J gave up 10 bases; unmatched junction bases: 10. The CDR3 consists of 13 residues. In DNA, the CDR3 is TGTGCCAGCAGGCCCGGGCAGGGGGCGGGAGCTTTCTTT. Amino acid sequence: CASRPGQGAGAFF.

This sequence joins TRBV5-1 and TRBJ2-5, with D perhaps matching TRBD1 (5 bases). The V gene lost 0 bases and the J gene lost 3 bases, with 6 bases spanning the gap. The CDR3 consists of 13 residues. Germline values: CDR1 SGHRS, CDR2 YFSETQ. CDR3 nucleotide sequence: TGCGCCAGCAGCTTGGTCAGGGAAGAGACCCAGTACTTC. It encodes CASSLVREETQYF.

This chain joins TRBV18 and TRBJ2-3; TRBD1 aligns across 10 bases. The CDR3 has 16 residues. The V gene end was trimmed by 4 bases and the J gene end by 4 bases; junction bases not matched to a gene: 8. From germline, CDR1 is KGHSH and CDR2 LQKENI. The CDR3 sequence is CASSRQGAPSADTQYF. The CDR3 DNA sequence: TGTGCCAGCTCACGACAGGGGGCGCCGAGCGCAGATACGCAGTATTTT.

The chain recombines TRBV23-1 with TRBJ2-7; TRBD2 matches 7 bases. TRBV23-1 carries the ORF label, with uncertain function. Unmatched junction bases numbered 8, after V lost 1 base and J lost 5 bases. CDR3 length equals 15 residues. In DNA form, the CDR3 reads TGCGCCAGCAGTCAATGTGGGAGGGGAGGGAACGAGCAGTACTTC. Amino acid sequence: CASSQCGRGGNEQYF.